Below, one T cell receptor (beta chain) is given with its context. The junction does not match germline at one end; this may be a read error. This record comes from a study of blood T cell repertoires in COVID-19. Study as a whole: Italy, Spain and the United States were the sources of the convalescent and acute COVID-19 samples. T cells, B-cell-depleted T cells, or PBMCs provided the cDNA or gDNA that served as material.

The Seattle patients, enrolled during active infection, were followed longitudinally. In the authors' methods: The assay estimated nucleated cells by amplifying reference gene primers. Repertoires were generated with immunoSEQ multiplex PCR, while TCRdb's copy carries only in-frame clones and drops some. V and J calls and clone size are as listed in that table; D and trimming were resolved from the DNA. The sample includes roughly 200,000 clones, 94% of them seen just once. Germline CDR1 and CDR2: LNHDA and SQIVND (reference sequence). The length of the CDR3 is 14 residues. Sequenced sample: peripheral blood. The rearrangement links TRBV19 to TRBJ1-2; TRBD1 matches at 9 bases. This sequence was found in a young man with COVID-19, enrolled during active disease. The CDR3, as DNA: TGTGCCAGTAGTAATGAGATCCGGGACAGGGAAACTGCCTTC. It translates to CASSNEIRDRETAF.